Listed here is a single T cell receptor beta chain. Per the germline V gene, CDR1 is LGHNA and CDR2 is YNFKEQ. The CDR3 consists of 13 residues. The V gene lost 4 bases and the J gene lost 0 bases, with 5 bases spanning the gap. This entry is derived from a study of blood T cell repertoires in COVID-19. Study in general: Researchers got acute and convalescent COVID-19 samples from the United States, Italy and Spain. PBMCs, B-cell-depleted T cells, or T cells were the source of the cDNA or gDNA that made up the material.

Authors' methods: Cell counts per sample came from amplifying reference gene primers. TCRdb keeps only in-frame clones here, not all; method: immunoSEQ multiplex PCR. V, J and clone size were drawn from that table, and D and trimming were deduced from the DNA. Here the sample spans about 83,000 clones, about 86% being singletons. This TCR derives from an elderly woman in a cohort sampled during active or convalescent COVID-19. The chain carries TRBV4-2 and TRBJ2-3; D uncertain. The sequencing sample was made of peripheral blood. Here the CDR3 reads CASSLTSTDTQYF. The CDR3 DNA reads TGTGCCAGCAGCCTCACTAGCACAGATACGCAGTATTTT.